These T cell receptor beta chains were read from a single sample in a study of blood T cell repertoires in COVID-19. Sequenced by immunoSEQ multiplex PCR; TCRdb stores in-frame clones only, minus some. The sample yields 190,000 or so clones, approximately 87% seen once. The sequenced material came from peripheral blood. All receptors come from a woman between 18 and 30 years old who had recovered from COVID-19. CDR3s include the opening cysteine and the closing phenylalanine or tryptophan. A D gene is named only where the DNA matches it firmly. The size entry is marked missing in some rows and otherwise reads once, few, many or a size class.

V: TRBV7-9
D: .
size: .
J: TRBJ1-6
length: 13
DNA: TGTGCCAGCAGCTTAGCGCGGGGGGGACCCCTCCACTTT
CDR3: CASSLARGGPLHF

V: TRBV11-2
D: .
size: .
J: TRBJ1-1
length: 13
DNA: TGTGCCAGCAGCTTAGGAGGGAACACTGAAGCTTTCTTT
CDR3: CASSLGGNTEAFF

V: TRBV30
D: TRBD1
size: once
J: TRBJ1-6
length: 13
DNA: TGTGCCTGGACCCCGGACAGGAATTCACCCCTCCACTTT
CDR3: CAWTPDRNSPLHF

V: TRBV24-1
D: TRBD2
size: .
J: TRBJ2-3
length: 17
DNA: TGTGCCACCAGTGATTCTTGGGGGGGAGGGGAGGTAGATACGCAGTATTTT
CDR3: CATSDSWGGGEVDTQYF

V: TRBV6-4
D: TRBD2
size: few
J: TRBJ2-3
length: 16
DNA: TGTGCCAGCAGTGTCGGGGGGTCTCTCCCCACAGATACGCAGTATTTT
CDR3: CASSVGGSLPTDTQYF

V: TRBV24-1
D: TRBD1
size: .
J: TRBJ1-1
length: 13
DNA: TGTGCCACCAGGGGACAGGGGACCCCTGAAGCTTTCTTT
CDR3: CATRGQGTPEAFF

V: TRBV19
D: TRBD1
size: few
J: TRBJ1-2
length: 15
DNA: TGTGCCAGTAGTTCTGGACAGGCTTCAAACTATGGCTACACCTTC
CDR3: CASSSGQASNYGYTF

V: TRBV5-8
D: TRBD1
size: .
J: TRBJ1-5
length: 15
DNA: TGTGCCAGCAGCTTCGGGACAGGGAAAGATCAGCCCCAGCATTTT
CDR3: CASSFGTGKDQPQHF

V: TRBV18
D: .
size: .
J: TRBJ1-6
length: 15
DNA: TGTGCCAGCTCACCACCCGGGGCCTATAATTCACCCCTCCACTTT
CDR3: CASSPPGAYNSPLHF

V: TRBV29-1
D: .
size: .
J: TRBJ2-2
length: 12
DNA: TGCAGCGTCGCCTCCGGTCCCGGGGAGCTGTTTTTT
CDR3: CSVASGPGELFF

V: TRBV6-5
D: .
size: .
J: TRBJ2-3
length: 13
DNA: TGTGCCAGCAGCCGGGACGGAGGGGATACGCAGTATTTT
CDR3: CASSRDGGDTQYF

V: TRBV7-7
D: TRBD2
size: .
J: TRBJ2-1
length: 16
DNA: TGTGCCAGCAGCCCCTCCCCGGGGGGGCGCGGAGATGAGCAGTTCTTC
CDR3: CASSPSPGGRGDEQFF

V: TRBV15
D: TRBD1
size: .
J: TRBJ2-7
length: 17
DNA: TGTGCCACCAGCACCCTCGGAGACAGGGCGAGCTCCTACGAGCAGTACTTC
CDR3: CATSTLGDRASSYEQYF

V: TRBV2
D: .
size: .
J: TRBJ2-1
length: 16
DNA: TGTGCCAGCAGTGACCTAACTAGTCTGTACTCGGGTGAGCAGTTCTTC
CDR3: CASSDLTSLYSGEQFF

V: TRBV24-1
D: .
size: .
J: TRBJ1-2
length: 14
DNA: TGTGCCACCAGTGATTTTTCCCAGGGCTATGGCTACACCTTC
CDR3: CATSDFSQGYGYTF

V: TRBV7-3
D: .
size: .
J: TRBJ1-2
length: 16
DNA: TGTGCCAGCAGCCCTGGATGGCAGGTTCCTTCCTATGGCTACACCTTC
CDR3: CASSPGWQVPSYGYTF

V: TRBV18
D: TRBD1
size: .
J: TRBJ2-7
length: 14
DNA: TGTGCCAGCTCACCAGGGCAGGGGGAATACGAGCAGTACTTC
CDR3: CASSPGQGEYEQYF

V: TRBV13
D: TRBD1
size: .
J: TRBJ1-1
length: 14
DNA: TGTGCCAGCAGCTTACGAGGGGGCGGCACTGAAGCTTTCTTT
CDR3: CASSLRGGGTEAFF

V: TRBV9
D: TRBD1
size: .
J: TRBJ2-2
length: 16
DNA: TGTGCCAGCAGCGCAACGGGACAGCGATACACCGGGGAGCTGTTTTTT
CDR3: CASSATGQRYTGELFF

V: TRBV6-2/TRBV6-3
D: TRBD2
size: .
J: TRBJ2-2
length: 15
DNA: TGTGCCAGCAGTGATAGCGGGGGGAACACCGGGGAGCTGTTTTTT
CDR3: CASSDSGGNTGELFF

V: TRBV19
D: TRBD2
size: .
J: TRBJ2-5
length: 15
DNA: TGTGCCAGTAGTATTCCGGGAGGGCCCCAAGAGACCCAGTACTTC
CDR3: CASSIPGGPQETQYF

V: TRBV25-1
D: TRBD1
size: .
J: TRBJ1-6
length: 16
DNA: TGTGCCAGCAGTGATCGGGACAGGGGGCTTGATTCACCCCTCCACTTT
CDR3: CASSDRDRGLDSPLHF

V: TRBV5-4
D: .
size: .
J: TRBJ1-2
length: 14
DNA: TGTGCCAGCAGCCCCCGGGGTCAGAAGCATGGCTACACCTTC
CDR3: CASSPRGQKHGYTF

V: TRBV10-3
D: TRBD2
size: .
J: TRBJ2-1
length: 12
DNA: TGTGCCATCAGGACTAGCGGGAGTGAGCAGTTCTTC
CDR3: CAIRTSGSEQFF

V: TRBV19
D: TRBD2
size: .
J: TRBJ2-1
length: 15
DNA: TGTGCCAGTAGTCTGGCGGGGGGCACCTACAATGAGCAGTTCTTC
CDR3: CASSLAGGTYNEQFF

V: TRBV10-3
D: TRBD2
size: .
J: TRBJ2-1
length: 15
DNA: TGTGCCATCAGTGGGTCTAGCGGGGCTTACAATGAGCAGTTCTTC
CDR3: CAISGSSGAYNEQFF

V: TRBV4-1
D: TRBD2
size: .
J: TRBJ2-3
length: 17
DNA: TGCGCCAGCAGCCAAGGATTTAGCGGGAGATCGACAGATACGCAGTATTTT
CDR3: CASSQGFSGRSTDTQYF

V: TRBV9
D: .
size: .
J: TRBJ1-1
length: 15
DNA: TGTGCCAGCAGCGTAGTTAAGGGGTCGGGCACTGAAGCTTTCTTT
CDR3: CASSVVKGSGTEAFF

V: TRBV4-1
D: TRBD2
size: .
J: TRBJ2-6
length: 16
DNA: TGCGCCAGCACCTACAGCGGGAGCTCTGGGGCCAACGTCCTGACTTTC
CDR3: CASTYSGSSGANVLTF

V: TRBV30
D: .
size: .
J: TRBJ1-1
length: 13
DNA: TGTGCCTGGAGTCCCGGGATGAACACTGAAGCTTTCTTT
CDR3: CAWSPGMNTEAFF

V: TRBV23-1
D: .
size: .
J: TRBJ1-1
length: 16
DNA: TGCGCCAGCAGTCAATCTTTGGGCAGGGCGAACACTGAAGCTTTCTTT
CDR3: CASSQSLGRANTEAFF

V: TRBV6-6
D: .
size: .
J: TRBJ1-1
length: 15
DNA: TGTGCCAGCAGTTACCTCACAGGGCAGGGCTCAGAAGCTTTCTTT
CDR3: CASSYLTGQGSEAFF

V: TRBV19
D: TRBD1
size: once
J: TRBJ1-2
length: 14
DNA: TGTGCCAGTAGTCCGGGGGACAGGATCTATGGCTACACCTTC
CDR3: CASSPGDRIYGYTF

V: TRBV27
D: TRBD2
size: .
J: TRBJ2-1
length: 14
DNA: TGTGCCACGCGACTAGCGGGAGGTGCGCAAGAGCAGTTCTTC
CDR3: CATRLAGGAQEQFF

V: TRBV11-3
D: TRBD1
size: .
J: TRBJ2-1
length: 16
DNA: TGTGCCAGCAGCTTAAGTAGCGGACAGGGGGAGAATGAGCAGTTCTTC
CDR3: CASSLSSGQGENEQFF

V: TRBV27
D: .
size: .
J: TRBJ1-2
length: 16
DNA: TGTGCCAGCAGTTTATCTGCGGGAGCCCCTAACTATGGCTACACCTTC
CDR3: CASSLSAGAPNYGYTF

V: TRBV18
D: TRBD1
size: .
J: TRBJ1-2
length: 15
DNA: TGTGCCAGCTCACCCGCCGGACAGGCTAACTATGGCTACACCTTC
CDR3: CASSPAGQANYGYTF

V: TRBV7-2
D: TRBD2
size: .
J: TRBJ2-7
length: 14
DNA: TGTGCCAGCAGGTCTGAGCGGGGTACCTACGAGCAGTACTTC
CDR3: CASRSERGTYEQYF

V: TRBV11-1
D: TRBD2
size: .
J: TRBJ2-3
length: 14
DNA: TGTGCCAGCAAACTAGCGGGGGCCACAGATACGCAGTATTTT
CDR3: CASKLAGATDTQYF

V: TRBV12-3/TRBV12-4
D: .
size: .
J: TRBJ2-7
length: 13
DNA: TGTGCCTCTTCAGGGGCAGGCTCCTACGAGCAGTACTTC
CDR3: CASSGAGSYEQYF

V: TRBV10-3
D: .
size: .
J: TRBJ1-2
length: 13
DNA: TGTGCCATCAGTGGGCCAGATCTCCATGGCTACACCTTC
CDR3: CAISGPDLHGYTF

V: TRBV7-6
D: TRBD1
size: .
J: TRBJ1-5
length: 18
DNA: TGTGCCAGCAGCCCAATCTCTCCCGACAGGGATAGCAATCAGCCCCAGCATTTT
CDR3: CASSPISPDRDSNQPQHF

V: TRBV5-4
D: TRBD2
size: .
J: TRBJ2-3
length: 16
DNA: TGTGCCAGCAGCTTGTCCCGGGGGGGGAGCACAGATACGCAGTATTTT
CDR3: CASSLSRGGSTDTQYF

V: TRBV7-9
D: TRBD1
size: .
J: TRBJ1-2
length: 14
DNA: TGTGCCAGCAGCCCGGGAGGGGGCGCGGGTGGCTACACCTTC
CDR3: CASSPGGGAGGYTF

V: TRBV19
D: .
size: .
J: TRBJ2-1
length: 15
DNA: TGTGCCAGTACGGTCGGGAGTACCTCCTACAATGAGCAGTTCTTC
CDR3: CASTVGSTSYNEQFF

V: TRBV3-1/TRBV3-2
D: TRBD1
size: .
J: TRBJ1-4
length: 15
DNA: TGTGCCAGCAGCCAAGTAACAGGGGAAGTCGAAAAACTGTTTTTT
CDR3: CASSQVTGEVEKLFF

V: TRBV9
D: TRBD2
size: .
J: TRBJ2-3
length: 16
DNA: TGTGCCAGCAGCGGACAAATAGCGGGGGGGCCGGATACGCAGTATTTT
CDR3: CASSGQIAGGPDTQYF

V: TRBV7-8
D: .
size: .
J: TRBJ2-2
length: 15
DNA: TGTGCCAGCAGCTTATTGGACGGACTGGCCGGGGAGCTGTTTTTT
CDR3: CASSLLDGLAGELFF

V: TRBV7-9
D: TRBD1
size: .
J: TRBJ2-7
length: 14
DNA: TGTGCCAGCAGGCCTAGACAGGGGATCTACGAGCAGTACTTC
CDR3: CASRPRQGIYEQYF

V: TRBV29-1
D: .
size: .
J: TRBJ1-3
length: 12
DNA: TGCAGCGTTGGGGGGGCTGGAAACACCATATATTTT
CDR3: CSVGGAGNTIYF

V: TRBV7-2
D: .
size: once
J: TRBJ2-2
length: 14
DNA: TGTGCCAGCAGCTTAGTTAGGAACACCGGGGAGCTGTTTTTT
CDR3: CASSLVRNTGELFF

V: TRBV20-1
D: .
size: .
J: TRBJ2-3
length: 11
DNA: TGCAGTGGACGTGAGGGAGATACGCAGTATTTT
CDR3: CSGREGDTQYF

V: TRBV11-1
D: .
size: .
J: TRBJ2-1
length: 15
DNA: TGTGCCAGCAGCTCCCTTGGCGGGATGGGCAATGAGCAGTTCTTC
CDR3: CASSSLGGMGNEQFF

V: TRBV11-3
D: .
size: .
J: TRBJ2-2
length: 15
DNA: TGTGCCAGCAGCTTAAAAAGGGGGGGCACCGGGGAGCTGTTTTTT
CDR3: CASSLKRGGTGELFF

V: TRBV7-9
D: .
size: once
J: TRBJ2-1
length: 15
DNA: TGTGCCAGCAGCTTTAAGGTCAGCGGCTACAATGAGCAGTTCTTC
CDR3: CASSFKVSGYNEQFF

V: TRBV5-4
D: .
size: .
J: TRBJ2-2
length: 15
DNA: TGTGCCAGCAGCTTGACCACTAAGAACACCGGGGAGCTGTTTTTT
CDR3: CASSLTTKNTGELFF

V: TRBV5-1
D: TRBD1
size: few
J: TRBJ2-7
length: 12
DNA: TGCGCCAGCAGCATGACAGGGCCCGAGCAGTACTTC
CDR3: CASSMTGPEQYF